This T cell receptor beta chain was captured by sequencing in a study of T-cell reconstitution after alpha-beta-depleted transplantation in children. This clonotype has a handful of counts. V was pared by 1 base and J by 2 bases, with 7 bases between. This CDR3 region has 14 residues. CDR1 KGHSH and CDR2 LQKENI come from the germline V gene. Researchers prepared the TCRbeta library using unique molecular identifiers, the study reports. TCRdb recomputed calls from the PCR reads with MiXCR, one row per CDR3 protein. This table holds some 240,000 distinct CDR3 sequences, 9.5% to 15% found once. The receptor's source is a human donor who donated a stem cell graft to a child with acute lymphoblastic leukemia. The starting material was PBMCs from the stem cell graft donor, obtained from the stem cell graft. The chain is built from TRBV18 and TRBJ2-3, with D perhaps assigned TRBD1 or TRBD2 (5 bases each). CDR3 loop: CASSPRGTTDTQYF. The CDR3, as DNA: TGTGCCAGCTCACCACGGGGGACCACAGATACGCAGTATTTT.